A selection of T cell receptor beta chains follows, all from one sample in a study of OX40 agonist ivuxolimab in advanced cancers. Clones were sequenced by immunoSEQ multiplex PCR, and TCRdb holds only the in-frame ones, with some missing. The sample includes 49,000 or so clones, approximately 91% of them seen just once. The sequencing here drew on CD4+ or CD8+ T cells sorted from blood, taken in a trial of the OX40 agonist ivuxolimab. Every receptor here comes from an adult with an advanced solid tumor such as melanoma, head and neck, liver or kidney cancer. The CDR3 runs from the conserved cysteine through the conserved F or W. Fields, in order: J gene, V gene, clone size, D gene, CDR3 protein, CDR3 DNA. A D gene is named only where the DNA matches it firmly. Expanded clones are given a class, and other clones once, few, many or no size at all.

j_call: TRBJ2-1
v_call: TRBV28
clone_size: NA
d_call: TRBD2
cdr3_aa: CASSESGLAGFSNEQFF
cdr3_nt: TGTGCCAGCAGTGAATCCGGACTAGCGGGATTTTCCAATGAGCAGTTCTTC

j_call: TRBJ2-3
v_call: TRBV4-1
clone_size: NA
d_call: TRBD2
cdr3_aa: CASSPFWGRDTDTQYF
cdr3_nt: TGCGCCAGCAGCCCCTTTTGGGGGAGGGACACAGATACGCAGTATTTT

j_call: TRBJ2-1
v_call: TRBV6-5
clone_size: NA
d_call: NA
cdr3_aa: CASSYGSSYNEQFF
cdr3_nt: TGTGCCAGCAGTTACGGGAGCTCCTACAATGAGCAGTTCTTC

j_call: TRBJ2-2
v_call: TRBV14
clone_size: NA
d_call: NA
cdr3_aa: CASSQDPGAISFPNTGELFF
cdr3_nt: TGTGCCAGCAGCCAAGATCCGGGCGCCATCTCGTTCCCGAACACCGGGGAGCTGTTTTTT

j_call: TRBJ2-1
v_call: TRBV27
clone_size: NA
d_call: TRBD2
cdr3_aa: CASSLYPVVVAGGNEQFF
cdr3_nt: TGTGCCAGCAGTTTATATCCTGTGGTGGTAGCGGGAGGGAATGAGCAGTTCTTC

j_call: TRBJ2-7
v_call: TRBV7-9
clone_size: NA
d_call: TRBD2
cdr3_aa: CASSSGADYEQYF
cdr3_nt: TGTGCCAGCAGCAGCGGGGCAGACTACGAGCAGTACTTC

j_call: TRBJ2-6
v_call: TRBV30
clone_size: NA
d_call: NA
cdr3_aa: CAWSVGGSGANVLTF
cdr3_nt: TGTGCCTGGAGTGTCGGGGGCTCTGGGGCCAACGTCCTGACTTTC

j_call: TRBJ2-1
v_call: TRBV9
clone_size: few
d_call: TRBD2
cdr3_aa: CASSVPSGNNEQFF
cdr3_nt: TGTGCCAGCAGCGTACCTAGCGGAAACAATGAGCAGTTCTTC

j_call: TRBJ2-1
v_call: TRBV30
clone_size: NA
d_call: TRBD2
cdr3_aa: CAWGKGTSAYNEQFF
cdr3_nt: TGTGCCTGGGGAAAGGGGACTAGCGCATACAATGAGCAGTTCTTC

j_call: TRBJ2-7
v_call: TRBV19
clone_size: NA
d_call: TRBD2
cdr3_aa: CASSQTSGSEQYF
cdr3_nt: TGTGCCAGTAGTCAGACTAGCGGGAGCGAGCAGTACTTC

j_call: TRBJ1-2
v_call: TRBV6-1
clone_size: NA
d_call: NA
cdr3_aa: CASSERWGYTF
cdr3_nt: TGTGCCAGCAGTGAAAGGTGGGGCTACACCTTC

j_call: TRBJ1-3
v_call: TRBV19
clone_size: NA
d_call: NA
cdr3_aa: CASGPRVGTIYF
cdr3_nt: TGTGCCAGTGGACCAAGGGTTGGCACCATATATTTT

j_call: TRBJ1-5
v_call: TRBV28
clone_size: NA
d_call: NA
cdr3_aa: CASSPSQNNQPQHF
cdr3_nt: TGTGCCAGCAGTCCCTCTCAGAACAATCAGCCCCAGCATTTT

j_call: TRBJ1-2
v_call: TRBV6-6
clone_size: NA
d_call: TRBD1
cdr3_aa: CASSNPGQGRAYGYTF
cdr3_nt: TGTGCCAGCAGCAACCCTGGACAGGGGCGGGCTTATGGCTACACCTTC

j_call: TRBJ1-6
v_call: TRBV14
clone_size: NA
d_call: NA
cdr3_aa: CASSRGSLGSPLHF
cdr3_nt: TGTGCCAGCAGCCGGGGGTCCCTGGGTTCACCCCTCCACTTT

j_call: TRBJ2-7
v_call: TRBV7-9
clone_size: NA
d_call: TRBD2
cdr3_aa: CASSSGLAGPSYEQYF
cdr3_nt: TGTGCCAGCAGCTCAGGACTAGCGGGGCCATCCTACGAGCAGTACTTC

j_call: TRBJ2-7
v_call: TRBV6-6
clone_size: once
d_call: NA
cdr3_aa: CASSSSSYEQYF
cdr3_nt: TGTGCCAGCAGCTCTAGCTCCTACGAGCAGTACTTC

j_call: TRBJ2-2
v_call: TRBV7-2
clone_size: NA
d_call: TRBD2
cdr3_aa: CASSPGLADTGELFF
cdr3_nt: TGTGCCAGCAGTCCGGGACTAGCTGACACCGGGGAGCTGTTTTTT

j_call: TRBJ2-7
v_call: TRBV11-2
clone_size: NA
d_call: NA
cdr3_aa: CASSPHLQGGEQYF
cdr3_nt: TGTGCCAGCAGCCCACACCTACAGGGCGGCGAGCAGTACTTC

j_call: TRBJ2-7
v_call: TRBV2
clone_size: NA
d_call: NA
cdr3_aa: CASGQGSYEQYF
cdr3_nt: TGTGCCAGCGGGCAGGGGAGTTACGAGCAGTACTTC

j_call: TRBJ2-2
v_call: TRBV5-1
clone_size: NA
d_call: NA
cdr3_aa: CASSLGPPTGSNTGELFF
cdr3_nt: TGCGCCAGCAGCTTAGGCCCCCCCACAGGGTCGAACACCGGGGAGCTGTTTTTT

j_call: TRBJ2-4
v_call: TRBV6-5
clone_size: NA
d_call: TRBD2
cdr3_aa: CASSSGGGAKNIQYF
cdr3_nt: TGTGCCAGCAGTTCGGGAGGGGGGGCCAAAAACATTCAGTACTTC

j_call: TRBJ2-3
v_call: TRBV9
clone_size: NA
d_call: NA
cdr3_aa: CASSQSDTQYF
cdr3_nt: TGTGCCAGCAGCCAATCAGATACGCAGTATTTT

j_call: TRBJ2-7
v_call: TRBV21-1
clone_size: NA
d_call: NA
cdr3_aa: CASSKGLSKKSGSGPYEQYF
cdr3_nt: TGTGCCAGCAGCAAGGGCTTGAGTAAAAAAAGCGGGAGTGGCCCCTACGAGCAGTACTTC

j_call: TRBJ1-3
v_call: TRBV28
clone_size: once
d_call: TRBD1
cdr3_aa: CASSLWTGPSSGNTIYF
cdr3_nt: TGTGCCAGCAGTCTATGGACAGGGCCTAGCTCTGGAAACACCATATATTTT

j_call: TRBJ2-5
v_call: TRBV5-8
clone_size: NA
d_call: TRBD2
cdr3_aa: CASSFSGGGETQYF
cdr3_nt: TGTGCCAGCAGCTTTTCGGGAGGTGGGGAGACCCAGTACTTC

j_call: TRBJ2-2
v_call: TRBV7-3
clone_size: NA
d_call: NA
cdr3_aa: CASSLTPGGTGELFF
cdr3_nt: TGTGCCAGCAGCTTAACGCCCGGAGGCACCGGGGAGCTGTTTTTT

j_call: TRBJ2-3
v_call: TRBV7-2
clone_size: NA
d_call: TRBD2
cdr3_aa: CASTPGTSGKDTQYF
cdr3_nt: TGTGCCAGCACCCCCGGGACTAGCGGGAAGGATACGCAGTATTTT

j_call: TRBJ1-2
v_call: TRBV30
clone_size: NA
d_call: NA
cdr3_aa: CAWATFNYGYTF
cdr3_nt: TGTGCCTGGGCCACTTTTAACTATGGCTACACCTTC

j_call: TRBJ1-2
v_call: TRBV4-2
clone_size: NA
d_call: TRBD1
cdr3_aa: CASSRDSYGYTF
cdr3_nt: TGTGCCAGCAGCCGGGACAGCTATGGCTACACCTTC

j_call: TRBJ2-7
v_call: TRBV6-5
clone_size: NA
d_call: TRBD2
cdr3_aa: CASTGTGLAGSEQYF
cdr3_nt: TGTGCCAGCACCGGAACGGGACTAGCGGGGTCCGAGCAGTACTTC

j_call: TRBJ1-1
v_call: TRBV6-4
clone_size: NA
d_call: TRBD1
cdr3_aa: CASRQGANTEAFF
cdr3_nt: TGTGCCAGCAGACAGGGGGCGAACACTGAAGCTTTCTTT

j_call: TRBJ2-2
v_call: TRBV27
clone_size: NA
d_call: NA
cdr3_aa: CASSFSGGFGTGELFF
cdr3_nt: TGTGCCAGCAGTTTTAGTGGGGGCTTCGGCACCGGGGAGCTGTTTTTT

j_call: TRBJ1-1
v_call: TRBV6-5
clone_size: NA
d_call: NA
cdr3_aa: CASSYYGPTEAFF
cdr3_nt: TGTGCCAGCAGTTACTATGGTCCTACTGAAGCTTTCTTT

j_call: TRBJ2-1
v_call: TRBV13
clone_size: NA
d_call: TRBD2
cdr3_aa: CASSSLIASSGRGHEQFF
cdr3_nt: TGTGCCAGCAGCTCCCTTATAGCTTCTAGCGGGAGGGGCCATGAGCAGTTCTTC

j_call: TRBJ1-2
v_call: TRBV6-6
clone_size: once
d_call: NA
cdr3_aa: CASSLIAYGYTF
cdr3_nt: TGTGCCAGCAGTTTAATCGCCTATGGCTACACCTTC

j_call: TRBJ2-7
v_call: TRBV6-1
clone_size: NA
d_call: TRBD2
cdr3_aa: CASSFSGKASEQYF
cdr3_nt: TGTGCCAGCAGTTTTAGCGGGAAAGCCTCCGAGCAGTACTTC

j_call: TRBJ2-5
v_call: TRBV5-1
clone_size: NA
d_call: NA
cdr3_aa: CASSLLTTKETQYF
cdr3_nt: TGCGCCAGCAGCTTACTGACTACCAAAGAGACCCAGTACTTC

j_call: TRBJ1-1
v_call: TRBV7-9
clone_size: NA
d_call: NA
cdr3_aa: CASSFGFLGVTEAFF
cdr3_nt: TGTGCCAGCAGCTTCGGGTTCCTGGGGGTAACTGAAGCTTTCTTT

j_call: TRBJ2-1
v_call: TRBV5-1
clone_size: NA
d_call: NA
cdr3_aa: CASSLERPGSGVSEQFF
cdr3_nt: TGCGCCAGCAGCTTGGAGCGACCGGGCTCTGGGGTTAGTGAGCAGTTCTTC

j_call: TRBJ2-3
v_call: TRBV6-6
clone_size: NA
d_call: NA
cdr3_aa: CASSYLDTATDTQYF
cdr3_nt: TGTGCCAGCAGTTACCTGGACACGGCGACAGATACGCAGTATTTT

j_call: TRBJ1-2
v_call: TRBV6-5
clone_size: NA
d_call: TRBD1
cdr3_aa: CASRDTGGAEGYTF
cdr3_nt: TGTGCCAGCAGGGACACAGGGGGCGCGGAGGGCTACACCTTC

j_call: TRBJ1-2
v_call: TRBV18
clone_size: NA
d_call: NA
cdr3_aa: CASSPGQISGGYTF
cdr3_nt: TGTGCCAGCTCACCGGGGCAAATATCGGGTGGCTACACCTTC

j_call: TRBJ1-4
v_call: TRBV10-3
clone_size: NA
d_call: TRBD1
cdr3_aa: CAISERDRAEKLFF
cdr3_nt: TGTGCCATCAGTGAGCGGGACAGGGCTGAAAAACTGTTTTTT

j_call: TRBJ2-3
v_call: TRBV2
clone_size: NA
d_call: TRBD1
cdr3_aa: CASSDDRGSDTQYF
cdr3_nt: TGTGCCAGCAGTGACGACAGGGGTTCCGATACGCAGTATTTT

j_call: TRBJ2-5
v_call: TRBV2
clone_size: NA
d_call: TRBD2
cdr3_aa: CASSLAGGGETQYF
cdr3_nt: TGTGCCAGCAGCCTAGCGGGGGGAGGGGAGACCCAGTACTTC

j_call: TRBJ2-1
v_call: TRBV11-3
clone_size: NA
d_call: TRBD2
cdr3_aa: CASSQVGKSGGKISYNEQFF
cdr3_nt: TGTGCCAGCAGCCAGGTAGGAAAATCGGGGGGGAAGATCTCCTACAATGAGCAGTTCTTC

j_call: TRBJ1-3
v_call: TRBV7-9
clone_size: few
d_call: NA
cdr3_aa: CASSPGLDTIYF
cdr3_nt: TGTGCCAGCAGCCCCGGGTTGGACACCATATATTTT

j_call: TRBJ2-7
v_call: TRBV2
clone_size: NA
d_call: NA
cdr3_aa: CASSEGTFTYEQYF
cdr3_nt: TGTGCCAGCAGTGAAGGGACATTTACCTACGAGCAGTACTTC

j_call: TRBJ2-7
v_call: TRBV5-1
clone_size: NA
d_call: TRBD1
cdr3_aa: CASSKGGGQDTYEQYF
cdr3_nt: TGCGCCAGCAGCAAAGGAGGGGGACAGGACACCTACGAGCAGTACTTC

j_call: TRBJ2-7
v_call: TRBV28
clone_size: once
d_call: NA
cdr3_aa: CASSLTGNFYEQYF
cdr3_nt: TGTGCCAGCAGTCTAACAGGTAACTTCTACGAGCAGTACTTC

j_call: TRBJ2-7
v_call: TRBV6-1
clone_size: NA
d_call: NA
cdr3_aa: CASSEGTPTGEQYF
cdr3_nt: TGTGCCAGCAGTGAGGGAACCCCCACGGGGGAGCAGTACTTC